These T cell receptor beta chains were read from a single sample in a study of technical replicates of blood from a handful of donors. TCRdb keeps only in-frame clones here, not all; method: immunoSEQ multiplex PCR. The sample lists about 66,000 clones, almost 95% seen once, with about 0.38% in the top ten. The sequenced sample was T cells isolated from PBMCs. Receptors were obtained from a human donor in good health. Each CDR3 is given with its conserved first and last residue. A D gene is named only where the DNA matches it firmly. Size values are once, few and many counts, or a class for expanded clones, and some rows have none.

.,TRBJ2-2,TRBV10-1,TRBD2,TGCGCCAGCGGGACTAGCGGGAACACCGGGGAGCTGTTTTTT,CASGTSGNTGELFF
.,TRBJ2-2,TRBV9,.,TGTGCCAGCAGTGGAGCGACAGGAGCGAACACCGGGGAGCTGTTTTTT,CASSGATGANTGELFF
.,TRBJ1-4,TRBV6-6,.,TGTGCCAGCAACAACGTACAGGGAACTAATGAAAAACTGTTTTTT,CASNNVQGTNEKLFF
.,TRBJ1-1,TRBV28,.,TGTGCCAGCAGTTCTTGGGCCTTAGATAGTGAAGCTTTCTTT,CASSSWALDSEAFF
.,TRBJ1-1,TRBV18,TRBD1,TGTGCCAGCTCACCGACCACGTGGGGACAGAGCATGAACACTGAAGCTTTCTTT,CASSPTTWGQSMNTEAFF
.,TRBJ2-7,TRBV4-3,TRBD1,TGCGCCAGCAGCCAGAGGACAGGACCCTACGAGCAGTACTTC,CASSQRTGPYEQYF
.,TRBJ2-7,TRBV21-1,.,TGTGCCAGCAGCCAAGCCCGGACTAGCGGGCGAACCTACGAGCAGTACTTC,CASSQARTSGRTYEQYF
.,TRBJ2-1,TRBV9,TRBD1,TGTGCCAGCAGCGTAGGCGGGACAGGCTTTCAGGGCAATGAGCAGTTCTTC,CASSVGGTGFQGNEQFF
.,TRBJ2-1,TRBV19,TRBD1,TGTGCCAGTAGTATCGGGACAGGGATGGATGAGCAGTTCTTC,CASSIGTGMDEQFF
.,TRBJ2-7,TRBV6-5,.,TGTGCCAGCAGTTACTCATCGCAGTTAACCTACGAGCAGTACTTC,CASSYSSQLTYEQYF
.,TRBJ2-7,TRBV28,TRBD2,TGTGCCAGCAGTTTAGTAGCGGGACCTGTCGAGCAGTACTTC,CASSLVAGPVEQYF
.,TRBJ2-7,TRBV7-6,TRBD2,TGTGCCACCAAGACTAGCGGGAGAGGAGAGCAGTACTTC,CATKTSGRGEQYF
.,TRBJ1-3,TRBV4-2,.,TGTGCCAGCAGCCAAGATCTACAGTTAATCTCTGGAAACACCATATATTTT,CASSQDLQLISGNTIYF
.,TRBJ2-1,TRBV6-1,.,TGTGCCAGCAGTGTGTCACTAGCCTCCTACAATGAGCAGTTCTTC,CASSVSLASYNEQFF
.,TRBJ1-4,TRBV19,TRBD1,TGTGCCACGACCAACAGGGGTGGGGAAAAACTGTTTTTT,CATTNRGGEKLFF
.,TRBJ2-3,TRBV27,.,TGTGCCAGCAGTTCCGGGACTGGGCAAGTGACGCAGTATTTT,CASSSGTGQVTQYF
.,TRBJ2-1,TRBV7-9,.,TGTGCCAGCATGCTAAAATCGACTACAAGCTCCTACAATGAGCAGTTCTTC,CASMLKSTTSSYNEQFF
.,TRBJ2-7,TRBV28,TRBD1,TGTGCCAGCAGGCAGACAGGGCCTTTCTCCTACGAGCAGTACTTC,CASRQTGPFSYEQYF
.,TRBJ1-1,TRBV20-1,.,TGCAGGCCGGGAGGCACTGAAGCTTTCTTT,CRPGGTEAFF
once,TRBJ2-2,TRBV7-9,TRBD2,TGTGCCAGCAGCTTAGACGTGCGGGAGTATACCGGGGAGCTGTTTTTT,CASSLDVREYTGELFF
.,TRBJ1-5,TRBV9,.,TGTGCCAGCAGCGAGGAGGACAATCAGCCCCAGCATTTT,CASSEEDNQPQHF
.,TRBJ1-3,TRBV6-1,.,TGTGCCAGCACCGGACAGACTGGAAACACCATATATTTT,CASTGQTGNTIYF
.,TRBJ2-1,TRBV10-1,.,TGCGCCAGCGGCCTAGGGGCAAATGAGCAGTTCTTC,CASGLGANEQFF
.,TRBJ1-2,TRBV11-2,.,TGTGCCAGCAGCTTAGTTTGGGTCGGGGATCTTGGCTACACCTTC,CASSLVWVGDLGYTF
.,TRBJ1-1,TRBV19,.,TGTGCCAGTAGTATAGACCCCTTCTTCACTGAAGCTTTCTTT,CASSIDPFFTEAFF
.,TRBJ2-2,TRBV25-1,TRBD2,TGTGCCAGCAGTGCTAGCGGGAGAGCCGGGGAGCTGTTTTTT,CASSASGRAGELFF